Each of the 31 T cell receptor beta chains below was sequenced from the same sample in a study of Ad26.COV2.S vaccination and SARS-CoV-2 variants. Sequenced by immunoSEQ multiplex PCR; TCRdb stores in-frame clones only, minus some. The sample contains a few hundred thousand clones, roughly 90% of which appear only once. Treatment here: around 19 received Ad26.COV2.S at low or high dose, single or two shots; about 5 received placebo; per-sample allocation not given. Specimen acquisition occurred on day 63 following the initial vaccine or placebo injection. The material sequenced was peripheral blood, taken in a trial of Ad26.COV2.S vaccine versus placebo. All receptors derive from a person aged 18-65 years who received the Ad26.COV2.S COVID-19 vaccine or a placebo.

The rearrangement uses TRBV7-9 and TRBJ1-2; TRBD1 is a possible D gene (5 bases). The V end was cut by 4 bases, the J end by 8 bases, with 14 bases between. Germline V CDR1 and CDR2: SEHNR, FQNEAQ (reference sequence). This CDR3 spans 13 amino acids. CDR3 protein: CASSSSGGDGYTF. The CDR3 region has the DNA TGTGCCAGCAGCTCCTCCGGTGGGGACGGCTACACCTTC.

The chain links TRBV5-1 to TRBJ2-5, with D uncertain. The V end was cut by 3 bases, the J end by 0 bases, with 12 bases between. The V gene's germline CDR1 is SGHRS and CDR2 YFSETQ. CDR3 length equals 15 residues. The CDR3 region has the DNA TGCGCCAGCAGCTCCTTCGGTCCCAACCAAGAGACCCAGTACTTC. Translated, it gives CASSSFGPNQETQYF.

The genes are TRBV28 and TRBJ2-3, with 7 bases matching TRBD2. The V gene's germline CDR1 is MDHEN and CDR2 SYDVKM. The CDR3 has 16 amino acids. V gave up 5 bases and J gave up 0 bases; unmatched junction bases: 8. CDR3 DNA sequence: TGTGCCAGCAGTCATCCCGGGACTACTAGCACAGATACGCAGTATTTT. As protein: CASSHPGTTSTDTQYF.

This clone has a handful of counts. The CDR3 protein is CASSSSGTPLNGYTF. CDR3 nucleotides: TGTGCCAGCAGCTCTTCCGGGACACCCTTGAATGGCTACACCTTC. V and J are TRBV28 and TRBJ1-2, with D maybe TRBD1 (6 bases). V was pared by 6 bases and J by 6 bases, with 20 bases between. CDR1 MDHEN and CDR2 SYDVKM come from the germline V gene. The length of the CDR3 is 15 residues.

The chain carries TRBV11-3 and TRBJ2-5, with D tentatively TRBD1 (6 bases). Trimming took 6 bases from V and 1 from J, leaving 12 bases between them. Germline CDR1 reads SGHNT; CDR2 reads YENEEA. CDR3 length equals 14 residues. In DNA, the CDR3 is TGTGCCAGCAGTCGTACAGGGTTCCAAGAGACCCAGTACTTC. Protein: CASSRTGFQETQYF.

This clone has only a few counts. This chain joins TRBV27 and TRBJ1-2; 9 bases match TRBD1. The CDR3 runs to 15 residues. The V and J ends lost 7 bases and 8 bases, in that order; junction bases with no gene match: 14. Germline CDR1 and CDR2: MNHEY and SMNVEV (reference sequence). The CDR3 loop is CASTWDREALGGYTF. The CDR3 bases are TGTGCCAGCACTTGGGACAGGGAAGCGTTAGGGGGCTACACCTTC.

The gene calls are TRBV9 and TRBJ1-2; D unresolved. Between the trimmed V and J ends, which lost 0 bases and 8 bases, there was a span of 11 bases. The CDR3 consists of 13 residues. CDR1 and CDR2 from the germline V gene are SGDLS and YYNGEE. CDR3 coding DNA: TGTGCCAGCAGCGTAGAAACCCATGGCGGCTACACCTTC. This codes for CASSVETHGGYTF.

The chain links TRBV18 to TRBJ2-2, with D perhaps given as TRBD1 or TRBD2 (5 bases each). CDR3 length: 15 amino acids. Trimming took 2 bases from V and 8 from J, leaving 15 bases between them. CDR1 is KGHSH and CDR2 is LQKENI in the germline V gene. CDR3 bases: TGTGCCAGCTCACCAAACCGGGACGGCCAAGGGGAGCTGTTTTTT. Translating it yields CASSPNRDGQGELFF.

Concerning this clone: Distinct nucleotide sequences in the sample also encode this CDR3. This chain links TRBV6-5 with TRBJ2-2, with a weak D call TRBD2 (5 bases). This CDR3 region has 13 residues. Germline V gene lookup returns CDR1 MNHEY and CDR2 SVGAGI. Trimming took 0 bases from V and 6 from J, leaving 5 bases between them. As DNA, the CDR3 is TGTGCCAGCAGTTACTCGAGGGCCGGGGAGCTGTTTTTT. This codes for CASSYSRAGELFF.

The chain has TRBV24-1 and TRBJ2-1, with D possibly called TRBD1 or TRBD2 (5 bases each). Germline values: CDR1 KGHDR, CDR2 SFDVKD. The CDR3 is made up of 14 amino acids. Between the trimmed V and J ends, which lost 2 bases and 6 bases, there was a span of 10 bases. The CDR3, as DNA: TGTGCCACCAGTGATTCGGGGACGGGCAATGAGCAGTTCTTC. The encoded protein is CATSDSGTGNEQFF.

The chain links TRBV18 to TRBJ2-7; 10 bases are shared with TRBD2. With V trimmed by 3 bases and J by 5 bases, 10 bases remained unmatched. The CDR3 length is 16 residues. Per germline, CDR1 KGHSH and CDR2 LQKENI. The DNA of the CDR3 is TGTGCCAGCTCACCCAGGGGGCTAGCGGGGGAAAACGAGCAGTACTTC. This codes for CASSPRGLAGENEQYF. The full variable domain, with the rest looked up from reference TRBV18 and TRBJ2-7, is NAGVMQNPRHLVRRRGQEARLRCSPMKGHSHVYWYRQLPEEGLKFMVYLQKENIIDESGMPKERFSAEFPKEGPSILRIQQVVRGDSAAYFCASSPRGLAGENEQYFGPGTRLTVT.

V gene TRBV9 combines with J gene TRBJ2-1; 8 bases align to TRBD1. Germline V gives CDR1 SGDLS, CDR2 YYNGEE. V was clipped by 4 bases and J by 0 bases; unmatched bases: 9. The CDR3 runs to 17 residues. As DNA, the CDR3 is TGTGCCAGCAGCCCACGGACAGGGATGAGCTCCTACAATGAGCAGTTCTTC. Translation: CASSPRTGMSSYNEQFF.

The chain carries TRBV18 and TRBJ1-2, with D hard to call. The CDR3 loop spans 13 amino acids. V gave up 4 bases and J gave up 2 bases, with 8 bases separating them. Germline CDR1 and CDR2: KGHSH and LQKENI. CDR3 DNA: TGTGCCAGCTCACTTGACGGAAACTATGGCTACACCTTC. Translating it yields CASSLDGNYGYTF. The whole variable domain, remainder taken from reference TRBV18 and TRBJ1-2, is NAGVMQNPRHLVRRRGQEARLRCSPMKGHSHVYWYRQLPEEGLKFMVYLQKENIIDESGMPKERFSAEFPKEGPSILRIQQVVRGDSAAYFCASSLDGNYGYTFGSGTRLTVV.

The V gene is TRBV12-3 or TRBV12-4, the J gene TRBJ2-5, with D possibly being TRBD2 (7 bases). V gave up 7 bases and J gave up 6 bases, with 15 bases separating them. The CDR3 consists of 13 residues. The CDR3 reads CASTLRGAKTQYF. The CDR3 DNA reads as TGTGCCAGCACCCTACGGGGGGCGAAGACCCAGTACTTC.

The V gene is TRBV28, the J gene TRBJ2-7; perhaps D is TRBD1 or TRBD2 (5 bases each). Per the germline V gene, CDR1 is MDHEN and CDR2 is SYDVKM. The CDR3 runs to 13 residues. V gave up 7 bases and J gave up 0 bases, with 10 bases separating them. Here the CDR3 DNA reads TGTGCCAGCACCGGGACGGCCTCCTACGAGCAGTACTTC. Encoded protein: CASTGTASYEQYF.

This chain connects TRBV19 to TRBJ2-7; weak D call: TRBD1 (5 bases). Germline lookup yields CDR1 LNHDA and CDR2 SQIVND (reference sequence). The CDR3 is made up of 14 amino acids. Deletions cut 0 bases from V and 7 bases from J, with 13 bases between. The CDR3 region is CASSIDISRQEQYF. CDR3 in DNA: TGTGCCAGTAGTATAGATATATCCCGACAGGAGCAGTACTTC.

This clone was counted between two and nine times. The chain is built from TRBV4-2 and TRBJ1-6; a possible D gene is TRBD1 (6 bases). The V end was cut by 4 bases, the J end by 9 bases, with 10 bases between. CDR3 size: 13 residues. Germline CDR1 is LGHNA and CDR2 is YNFKEQ. The CDR3 nucleotides read TGTGCCAGCAGCCGTACACAGGGTTCACCCCTCCACTTT. Residues: CASSRTQGSPLHF.

The CDR3 nucleotides read TGTGCCAGCAGCGCCAACAGGCGTCCTGAAGCTTTCTTT. Translating gives CASSANRRPEAFF. The gene calls are TRBV7-2 and TRBJ1-1; TRBD1 is a possible D gene (5 bases). The CDR3 is 13 amino acids. CDR1 and CDR2 from the germline V gene are SGHTA and FQGNSA. V was cut by 5 bases and J by 6 bases, with 13 bases left in between.

V usage is TRBV27 and J usage is TRBJ1-1; 8 bases fit TRBD1. This CDR3 contains 15 residues. Germline CDR1 reads MNHEY; CDR2 reads SMNVEV (reference sequence). V dropped 5 bases and J dropped 1; count of bases not matched to a gene: 6. The CDR3 region has the DNA TGTGCCAGCAGTACGCGACAGGGGCCGAACACTGAAGCTTTCTTT. It codes for CASSTRQGPNTEAFF.

V is TRBV2 and J is TRBJ2-5; either TRBD1 or TRBD2 may supply D (6 bases each). This CDR3 spans 17 amino acids. V was trimmed by 5 bases and J by 1 base, leaving 20 bases between them. In germline, CDR1 is SNHLY, CDR2 FYNNEI. This CDR3 is CASSSPPVPGAQETQYF. The CDR3 DNA reads as TGTGCCAGCAGTTCTCCCCCCGTACCGGGGGCCCAAGAGACCCAGTACTTC.

The gene calls are TRBV4-3 and TRBJ1-4; 9 bases line up with TRBD1. The germline V gene has CDR1 LGHNA and CDR2 YSLEER. This CDR3 is 16 amino acids long. The V gene end was trimmed by 1 base and the J gene end by 2 bases; junction bases not matched to a gene: 2. Written as DNA, the CDR3 is TGCGCCAGCAGCCAAGGGACAGGGGTGACTAATGAAAAACTGTTTTTT. It specifies CASSQGTGVTNEKLFF.

As concerns this clone: This could be a read error, since a much larger clone is one nucleotide away. The chain uses TRBV28 and TRBJ1-6; D remains unclear. The CDR3 sequence is 13 residues long. In germline, CDR1 is MDHEN, CDR2 SYDVKM. V dropped 7 bases and J dropped 7 bases, with 11 bases sitting between them. CDR3 DNA: TGTGCCAGCATATCCCCGGGGAATTCACCCCTCCACTTT. Amino acids: CASISPGNSPLHF.

The V and J genes are TRBV5-6 and TRBJ1-2; possible D gene TRBD1, 6 bases. Trimming stripped 0 bases from V and 8 bases from J, with 11 bases between. From germline, CDR1 is SGHDT and CDR2 YYEEEE. The CDR3 consists of 13 residues. The CDR3 sequence: CASSLAGGAGYTF. The CDR3 bases are TGTGCCAGCAGCTTGGCGGGGGGCGCAGGCTACACCTTC.

The chain joins TRBV24-1 to TRBJ2-5; TRBD1 agrees at 7 bases. Germline V gene sequence: CDR1 KGHDR, CDR2 SFDVKD. V lost 4 bases and J lost 5; bases outside the gene matches: 9. The CDR3 runs to 15 residues. CDR3 loop: CATSEYKGARETQYF. CDR3 coding DNA: TGTGCCACCAGTGAGTACAAGGGGGCTCGGGAGACCCAGTACTTC.

The chain uses TRBV19 and TRBJ2-7, with D possibly being TRBD2 (5 bases). CDR1 and CDR2 (germline): LNHDA, SQIVND (reference sequence). The CDR3 contains 15 residues. The V gene lost 7 bases and the J gene lost 2 bases, with 18 bases spanning the gap. The CDR3 loop reads CASKRSVEQAYEQYF. The DNA for the CDR3 is TGTGCCAGTAAGCGGTCTGTAGAGCAGGCCTACGAGCAGTACTTC.

This clone came up once. V gene TRBV27 combines with J gene TRBJ2-7; maybe TRBD1 (5 bases). Trimming pared 2 bases from V and 0 bases from J, leaving 11 bases between. Germline V gene data show CDR1 as MNHEY and CDR2 as SMNVEV (reference sequence). This CDR3 spans 15 amino acids. The chain's CDR3 is CASSLTGNPSYEQYF. The CDR3 DNA follows: TGTGCCAGCAGTTTAACAGGTAATCCCTCCTACGAGCAGTACTTC.

The chain has TRBV6-2 or TRBV6-3 and TRBJ1-2; 7 bases are a match to TRBD1. After removal of 5 bases from V and 8 bases from J, the junction contained 11 bases not matched to a gene. The CDR3 spans 14 residues. Germline V CDR1 and CDR2: MNHEY, SVGEGT. As DNA, the CDR3 is TGTGCCAGCAGTCCCCGACAGGGACGCTACGGCTACACCTTC. It codes for CASSPRQGRYGYTF.

J is TRBJ2-3 and V is TRBV7-9; 8 bases are shared with TRBD2. CDR3 size: 16 residues. V lost 5 bases and J lost 8; bases outside the gene matches: 15. Looked up from germline, CDR1 is SEHNR and CDR2 is FQNEAQ (reference sequence). In DNA, the CDR3 is TGTGCCAGCAGCACTCAAGCGGGGGCCAGCACGGGTACGCAGTATTTT. Translating gives CASSTQAGASTGTQYF. Full variable domain (rest looked up from reference TRBV7-9 and TRBJ2-3): DTGVSQNPRHKITKRGQNVTFRCDPISEHNRLYWYRQTLGQGPEFLTYFQNEAQLEKSRLLSDRFSAERPKGSFSTLEIQRTEQGDSAMYLCASSTQAGASTGTQYFGPGTRLTVL.

The J gene is TRBJ2-7, the V gene TRBV19; 9 bases match TRBD1. V shed 6 bases and J 6 bases; nucleotides not matched to a gene: 6. This CDR3 comprises 13 residues. CDR1 and CDR2 from the germline V gene are LNHDA and SQIVND (reference sequence). DNA for the CDR3: TGTGCCAGTAGCCTGGGACAGGGCGGCGAGCAGTACTTC. Residues: CASSLGQGGEQYF. Complete variable domain (other parts from reference TRBV19 and TRBJ2-7): DGGITQSPKYLFRKEGQNVTLSCEQNLNHDAMYWYRQDPGQGLRLIYYSQIVNDFQKGDIAEGYSVSREKKESFPLTVTSAQKNPTAFYLCASSLGQGGEQYFGPGTRLTVT.

The J gene is TRBJ2-3, the V gene TRBV7-9, with TRBD2 identical over 9 bases. Trimming cost V 1 base and J 13 bases; bases outside gene matches: 6. The CDR3 has 13 residues. Germline CDR1 and CDR2: SEHNR and FQNEAQ (reference sequence). The CDR3 DNA reads as TGTGCCAGCAGCTTAGTGTTGGTAGCGGGGGAGTATTTT. Translation gives CASSLVLVAGEYF. The whole variable domain, remainder taken from reference TRBV7-9 and TRBJ2-3, is DTGVSQNPRHKITKRGQNVTFRCDPISEHNRLYWYRQTLGQGPEFLTYFQNEAQLEKSRLLSDRFSAERPKGSFSTLEIQRTEQGDSAMYLCASSLVLVAGEYFGPGTRLTVL.

In this sample, this clone turned up a few times. V and J are TRBV27 and TRBJ1-2; the D gene is possibly TRBD1 (5 bases). This CDR3 has 13 amino acids. V was pared by 4 bases and J by 2 bases, with 8 bases between. Germline V lookup: CDR1 MNHEY, CDR2 SMNVEV (reference sequence). In nucleotides, the CDR3 is TGTGCCAGCAGTTCCGGGGACAACTATGGCTACACCTTC. This encodes CASSSGDNYGYTF.